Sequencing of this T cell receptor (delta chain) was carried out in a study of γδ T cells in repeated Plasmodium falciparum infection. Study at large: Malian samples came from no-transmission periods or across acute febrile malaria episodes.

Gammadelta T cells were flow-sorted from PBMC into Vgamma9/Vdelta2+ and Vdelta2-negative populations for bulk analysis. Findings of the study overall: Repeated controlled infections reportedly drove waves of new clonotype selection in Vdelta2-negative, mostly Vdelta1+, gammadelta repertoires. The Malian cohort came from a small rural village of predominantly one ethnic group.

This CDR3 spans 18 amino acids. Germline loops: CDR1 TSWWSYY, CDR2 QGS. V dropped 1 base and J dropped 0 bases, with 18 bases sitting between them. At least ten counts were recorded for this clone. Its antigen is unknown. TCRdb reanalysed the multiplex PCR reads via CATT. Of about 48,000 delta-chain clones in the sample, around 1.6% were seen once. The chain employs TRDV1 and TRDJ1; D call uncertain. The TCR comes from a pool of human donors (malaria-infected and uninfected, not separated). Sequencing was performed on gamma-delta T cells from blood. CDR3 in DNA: TGTGCTCTTGGGGAACCTGATCCCAGTATACTATACACCGATAAACTCATCTTT. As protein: CALGEPDPSILYTDKLIF.